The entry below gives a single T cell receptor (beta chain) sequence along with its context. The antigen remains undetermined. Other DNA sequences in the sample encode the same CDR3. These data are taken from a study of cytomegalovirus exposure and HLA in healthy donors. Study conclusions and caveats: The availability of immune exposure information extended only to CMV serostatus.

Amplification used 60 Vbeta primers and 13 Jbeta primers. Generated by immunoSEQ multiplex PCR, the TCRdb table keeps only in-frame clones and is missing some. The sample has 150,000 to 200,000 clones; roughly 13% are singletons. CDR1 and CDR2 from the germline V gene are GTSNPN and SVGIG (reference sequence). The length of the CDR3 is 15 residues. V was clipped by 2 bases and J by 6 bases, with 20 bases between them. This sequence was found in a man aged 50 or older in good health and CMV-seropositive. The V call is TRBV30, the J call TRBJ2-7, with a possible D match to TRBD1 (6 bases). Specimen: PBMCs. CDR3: CAWSPQGTGYSEQYF. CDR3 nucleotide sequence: TGTGCCTGGAGTCCCCAGGGGACCGGGTATTCCGAGCAGTACTTC.